This TCR beta chain was observed in a study of post-analysis software for immune sequencing data. The CDR3 spans 13 residues. Trimming cost V 0 bases and J 4 bases, with 6 bases left between them. From germline, CDR1 is SGHRS and CDR2 YFSETQ. About this clonotype: No antigen is known for it.

Unique-molecular-identifier-tagged TCR beta cDNA libraries were used. One entry per CDR3 protein, called by TCRdb with MiXCR from the PCR reads. The table lists about 460,000 distinct CDR3 sequences, 40% to 55% of them singletons. Study-wide results and limits: TRBV5-6, TRBV5-1 and TRBV20-1 belonged to a set of roughly 5 TRBV segments that were more frequent in patients than controls.

The sequence was obtained from a girl between 10 and 17 years old with multiple sclerosis. The chain joins TRBV5-1 to TRBJ2-3; D is unresolved. The specimen sequenced was blood. The CDR3 nucleotides read TGCGCCAGCAGCTTGGAGGCTCCAGATACGCAGTATTTT. Protein: CASSLEAPDTQYF.